This T cell receptor (beta chain) was observed in a study of T cells in localized non-small cell lung cancer. Germline CDR1 and CDR2: LNHDA and SQIVND (reference sequence). CDR3 length equals 17 residues. V lost 5 bases to trimming and J lost 2 bases; unmatched junction nucleotides: 8. Only in-frame clones appear in the TCRdb table, and some are missing; sequencing was by immunoSEQ multiplex PCR. The sample lists about 25,000 clones; about 86% were seen once. This chain uses TRBV19 with TRBJ2-6; 8 positions match TRBD1. The sequence was obtained from a male donor aged 60 or over with stage II squamous cell lung carcinoma. The specimen was peripheral blood, collected before any cancer treatment. The CDR3 sequence: CASSVLSTGAGANVLTF. The CDR3 DNA follows: TGTGCCAGTAGTGTACTCTCGACAGGGGCTGGGGCCAACGTCCTGACTTTC.